This T cell receptor beta chain was captured in a study of blood T cell repertoires in COVID-19. The protocol was immunoSEQ multiplex PCR, while the TCRdb copy is restricted to in-frame clones and leaves out a portion. The repertoire holds about 120,000 clones, 90% seen once, with around 4% in the top ten. The CDR3 consists of 15 residues. Per the germline V gene, CDR1 is SGHTA and CDR2 is FQGNSA. V lost 8 bases, J lost 5 bases, and 21 bases lay in between. The sequence was collected from a woman aged 55-69 years with COVID-19, enrolled during active disease. The sequenced sample consisted of peripheral blood. This chain links TRBV7-2 with TRBJ2-5; TRBD2 might be the D (7 bases). CDR3 sequence reads: CASFKLGGALETQYF. In nucleotides, the CDR3 is TGTGCCAGCTTTAAACTTGGGGGGGCCCTGGAGACCCAGTACTTC. The full variable domain, completed using reference TRBV7-2 and TRBJ2-5, is GAGVSQSPSNKVTEKGKDVELRCDPISGHTALYWYRQSLGQGLEFLIYFQGNSAPDKSGLPSDRFSAERTGGSVSTLTIQRTQQEDSAVYLCASFKLGGALETQYFGPGTRLLVL.